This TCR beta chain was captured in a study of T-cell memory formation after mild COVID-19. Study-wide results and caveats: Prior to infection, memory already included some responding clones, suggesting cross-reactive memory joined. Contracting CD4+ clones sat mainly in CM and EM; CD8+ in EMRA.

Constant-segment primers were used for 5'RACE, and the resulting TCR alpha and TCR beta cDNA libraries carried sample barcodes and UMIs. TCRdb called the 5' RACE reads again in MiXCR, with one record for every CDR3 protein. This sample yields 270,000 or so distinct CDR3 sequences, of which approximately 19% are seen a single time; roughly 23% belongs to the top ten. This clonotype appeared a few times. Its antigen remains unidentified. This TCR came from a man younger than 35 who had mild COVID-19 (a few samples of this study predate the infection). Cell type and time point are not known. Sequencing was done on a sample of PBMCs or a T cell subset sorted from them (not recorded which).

CDR3 loop: CASSQALRGIGETQYF. DNA for the CDR3: TGTGCCAGCAGCCAGGCCCTTCGGGGGATCGGGGAGACCCAGTACTTC. V is TRBV3-1 and J is TRBJ2-5, with D tentatively TRBD2 (6 bases). V lost 3 bases, J lost 5 bases, and 19 bases lay in between. The germline V gene encodes CDR1 LGHDT and CDR2 YNNKEL (reference sequence). The CDR3 consists of 16 residues.